This entry is about one T cell receptor (beta chain). Its antigen remains unidentified. The germline V gene has CDR1 SGHNT and CDR2 YYREEE (reference sequence). This CDR3 has 14 amino acids. J was trimmed by 6 bases and V by 5 bases; bases with no gene match: 10. This table comes from immunoSEQ multiplex PCR, and its TCRdb copy is limited to in-frame clones, with some not included. The data hold tens of thousands of clones, with approximately 90% observed a single time. The source of the sample is a study of OX40 agonist ivuxolimab in advanced cancers. The study, taken as a whole, reports: Antigen specificity of clonally expanded peripheral T cells was not established.

This chain uses TRBV5-4 with TRBJ1-2; 7 bases map to TRBD1. The sequencing used CD4+ or CD8+ T cells sorted from blood, collected in a trial of the OX40 agonist ivuxolimab. This sequence originates from an adult with an advanced solid tumor such as melanoma, head and neck, liver or kidney cancer. The CDR3 region has the DNA TGTGCCAGCAGAAGACAGGGTTTGGGAGATGGCTACACCTTC. Translating it yields CASRRQGLGDGYTF.